These 22 T cell receptor beta chains came from one sample sequenced in a study of OX40 agonist ivuxolimab in advanced cancers. Libraries were prepared by immunoSEQ multiplex PCR; TCRdb keeps only in-frame clonotypes and omits some of them. The repertoire holds 43,000 or so clones, around 87% seen once, with 11% in the top ten. This specimen was CD4+ or CD8+ T cells sorted from blood, taken in a trial of the OX40 agonist ivuxolimab. The receptors were sampled from an adult with an advanced solid tumor such as melanoma, head and neck, liver or kidney cancer.

V usage is TRBV19 and J usage is TRBJ1-5, with D uncertain. Trimming pared 5 bases from V and 9 bases from J, leaving 14 bases between. The CDR3 has 13 residues. The germline V gene encodes CDR1 LNHDA and CDR2 SQIVND (reference sequence). The CDR3 DNA follows: TGTGCCAGTAGTGCCTCTTCCTGGGGGCCCCAGCATTTT. This codes for CASSASSWGPQHF.

The J gene is TRBJ2-7, the V gene TRBV4-1; 8 bases map to TRBD1. The CDR3 has 14 amino acids. Trimming removed 1 base from V and 5 bases from J; junction bases left unmatched: 4. CDR1 is MGHRA, CDR2 YSYEKL, per germline. The CDR3 DNA is TGCGCCAGCAGCCAAGGAAACAGGGGGAACGAGCAGTACTTC. It specifies CASSQGNRGNEQYF.

The CDR3 reads CASSPGLAGGGTDTQYF. For the CDR3, the DNA is TGTGCCAGCAGCCCCGGACTAGCGGGGGGCGGCACAGATACGCAGTATTTT. The chain couples TRBV5-5 to TRBJ2-3, with 14 bases matching TRBD2. Germline CDR1 SGHKS, CDR2 YYEKEE (reference sequence). The V gene end was trimmed by 4 bases and the J gene end by 1 base; junction bases not matched to a gene: 5. CDR3 length equals 17 residues.

V gene TRBV4-1 combines with J gene TRBJ2-5, with D unclear. The DNA end is a closer match to TRBJ2-7, so the J assignment may be wrong. The germline CDR1 and CDR2 sequences are MGHRA and YSYEKL. CDR3 length: 13 residues. The CDR3 region has the DNA TGCGCCAGCAGCAGAGCTGTAGCCTACGAGCAGTACTTC. It yields the protein CASSRAVAYEQYF.

V gene TRBV11-2 combines with J gene TRBJ2-1; possible D gene TRBD1, 5 bases. The germline V gene has CDR1 SGHAT and CDR2 FQNNGV. The CDR3 length is 13 residues. V was clipped by 2 bases and J by 10 bases, with 12 bases between them. CDR3 amino acids: CASSLNQGQEQFF. CDR3 nucleotides: TGTGCCAGCAGCTTAAATCAGGGTCAGGAGCAGTTCTTC.

This clone was detected only a few times. This rearrangement joins TRBV4-2 to TRBJ2-1, with D possibly TRBD2 on 7 matching bases. CDR3 length: 16 residues. Trimming took off 0 bases at V and 6 bases at J, with 15 bases between the two ends. In germline, CDR1 is LGHNA, CDR2 YNFKEQ. DNA of the CDR3: TGTGCCAGCAGCCAAGAGATTGAGGGGGGGCTCAATGAGCAGTTCTTC. Its translation: CASSQEIEGGLNEQFF.

This chain uses TRBV11-2 with TRBJ1-2; D gene unclear. V was cut by 4 bases and J by 7 bases, with 19 bases left in between. CDR3 length: 15 residues. The germline gives CDR1 SGHAT, CDR2 FQNNGV. CDR3 loop: CASSSSWGGEIGYTF. The CDR3 nucleotides read TGTGCCAGCAGCTCGAGCTGGGGAGGCGAAATTGGCTACACCTTC. The whole variable domain, filled in from reference TRBV11-2 and TRBJ1-2, reads EAGVAQSPRYKIIEKRQSVAFWCNPISGHATLYWYQQILGQGPKLLIQFQNNGVVDDSQLPKDRFSAERLKGVDSTLKIQPAKLEDSAVYLCASSSSWGGEIGYTFGSGTRLTVV.

This clone came up a few times. The chain links TRBV18 to TRBJ1-5, with TRBD1 as a possible D gene (5 bases). Trimming took off 6 bases at V and 3 bases at J, with 9 bases between the two ends. CDR3 length: 13 amino acids. Germline CDR1 and CDR2: KGHSH and LQKENI. The CDR3, as DNA: TGTGCCAGCTCCCCGGACATCAATCAGCCCCAGCATTTT. Its protein is CASSPDINQPQHF.

The chain joins TRBV11-2 to TRBJ2-5, with no clear D. V was clipped by 4 bases and J by 1 base, with 10 bases between them. There are 14 residues in the CDR3. CDR1 and CDR2 (germline): SGHAT, FQNNGV. CDR3 coding DNA: TGTGCCAGCAGCTCCTCCGGGTCCCAAGAGACCCAGTACTTC. Residues: CASSSSGSQETQYF.

V and J are TRBV28 and TRBJ2-1; tentative D call: TRBD1 (6 bases). Trimming removed 7 bases from V and 3 bases from J, with 16 bases in between. The germline V gene has CDR1 MDHEN and CDR2 SYDVKM. The CDR3 sequence is 15 residues long. Written as DNA, the CDR3 is TGTGCCAGCAATAGGCCAGGGGTTATCTACAATGAGCAGTTCTTC. Its translation is CASNRPGVIYNEQFF.

This chain connects TRBV2 to TRBJ1-6, with D unclear. The germline V gene encodes CDR1 SNHLY and CDR2 FYNNEI. Trimming removed 6 bases from V and 8 bases from J, with 17 bases in between. CDR3 length equals 15 residues. The CDR3 loop reads CASRRPGVSDSPLHF. In DNA form, the CDR3 reads TGTGCCAGCAGGAGACCGGGAGTGAGTGATTCACCCCTCCACTTT. The full variable domain, rest sourced from reference TRBV2 and TRBJ1-6, is EPEVTQTPSHQVTQMGQEVILRCVPISNHLYFYWYRQILGQKVEFLVSFYNNEISEKSEIFDDQFSVERPDGSNFTLKIRSTKLEDSAMYFCASRRPGVSDSPLHFGNGTRLTVT.

The rearrangement uses TRBV2 and TRBJ2-1; weak D call: TRBD2 (6 bases). The CDR3 is 16 residues long. V was cut by 4 bases and J by 6 bases, with 19 bases left in between. Germline V gene lookup returns CDR1 SNHLY and CDR2 FYNNEI. CDR3 region: CASSVEPGLLGNEQFF. In DNA, the CDR3 is TGTGCCAGCAGTGTGGAGCCGGGACTCCTGGGCAATGAGCAGTTCTTC. The complete variable domain, with remaining parts taken from reference TRBV2 and TRBJ2-1, reads EPEVTQTPSHQVTQMGQEVILRCVPISNHLYFYWYRQILGQKVEFLVSFYNNEISEKSEIFDDQFSVERPDGSNFTLKIRSTKLEDSAMYFCASSVEPGLLGNEQFFGPGTRLTVL.

The V call is TRBV6-6, the J call TRBJ1-1; TRBD1 is a possible D gene (5 bases). The germline V and J ends were trimmed by 2 bases and 0 bases, with 10 bases remaining between them. The CDR3 spans 15 residues. Germline-derived CDR1 and CDR2 are MNHNY and SVGAGI (reference sequence). The chain's CDR3 is CASSYKQDLNTEAFF. The DNA of the CDR3 is TGTGCCAGCAGTTACAAACAGGACTTGAACACTGAAGCTTTCTTT.

The J gene is TRBJ1-2, the V gene TRBV4-1, with 7 nucleotides matching TRBD1. Trimming took 7 bases from V and 4 from J; bases not matched to a gene: 9. Germline-derived CDR1 and CDR2 are MGHRA and YSYEKL. CDR3 length equals 14 residues. The CDR3 DNA is TGCGCCAGCAACCAGGGGGACACGGCCTATGGCTACACCTTC. Protein sequence: CASNQGDTAYGYTF.

The chain has TRBV4-3 and TRBJ1-1, with 8 positions matching TRBD1. CDR1 and CDR2 (germline): LGHNA, YSLEER. CDR3 length: 14 amino acids. V trimming: 4 bases; J trimming: 3 bases; junction bases outside the gene matches: 4. The DNA of the CDR3 is TGCGCCAGCAGCCGCTACAGGGGGGACACTGAAGCTTTCTTT. It specifies CASSRYRGDTEAFF.

The chain carries TRBV9 and TRBJ2-3; 11 nucleotides line up with TRBD2. CDR3 length: 16 amino acids. V lost 2 bases to trimming and J lost 2 bases; unmatched junction nucleotides: 4. CDR1 and CDR2 (germline): SGDLS, YYNGEE. The CDR3, as DNA: TGTGCCAGCAGCGTTAGCGGGAGGGCCTACACAGATACGCAGTATTTT. It codes for CASSVSGRAYTDTQYF.

This chain links TRBV4-1 with TRBJ1-4; possibly TRBD1 for D (6 bases). Looked up from germline, CDR1 is MGHRA and CDR2 is YSYEKL. The CDR3 loop spans 16 amino acids. Trimming took 4 bases from V and 1 from J, leaving 13 bases between them. CDR3 residues: CASSRLTTGTNEKLFF. The CDR3 nucleotides are TGCGCCAGCAGCCGGCTCACGACAGGAACTAATGAAAAACTGTTTTTT.

The gene calls are TRBV6-5 and TRBJ1-5; TRBD1 might be the D (5 bases). Germline CDR1 and CDR2: MNHEY and SVGAGI. The CDR3 extends over 14 amino acids. V gave up 6 bases and J gave up 3 bases, with 12 bases separating them. The CDR3 reads CASSPDTYNQPQHF. CDR3 sequence (DNA): TGTGCCAGCAGCCCGGACACCTACAATCAGCCCCAGCATTTT.

This clone was seen once. The V gene is TRBV12-5, the J gene TRBJ2-1; TRBD2 agrees at 13 bases. CDR3 length: 17 residues. J gave up 7 bases and V 1 base, and 7 bases lay outside the gene matches. Per germline, CDR1 LGHNT and CDR2 FRNRAP. CDR3 in amino acids: CASGLAGPGLAGNEQFF. DNA of the CDR3: TGTGCTAGTGGTTTGGCAGGACCGGGACTAGCGGGAAATGAGCAGTTCTTC.

The chain has TRBV6-5 and TRBJ2-1, with 8 bases matching TRBD2. The CDR3 sequence is 16 residues long. Germline trimming cut 0 bases from V and 2 bases from J; bases unmatched to any gene: 3. The germline gives CDR1 MNHEY, CDR2 SVGAGI. The CDR3, as DNA: TGTGCCAGCAGTTACTCGAGCGGGGGTGCCTACAATGAGCAGTTCTTC. It specifies CASSYSSGGAYNEQFF.

The gene calls are TRBV5-1 and TRBJ1-1, with D unresolved. In germline, CDR1 is SGHRS, CDR2 YFSETQ. The germline V and J ends were trimmed by 5 bases and 0 bases, with 11 bases remaining between them. This CDR3 is built from 14 residues. CDR3 residues: CASRGKFMNTEAFF. The DNA for the CDR3 is TGCGCCAGCAGGGGGAAATTTATGAACACTGAAGCTTTCTTT. The whole variable domain, remainder taken from reference TRBV5-1 and TRBJ1-1, is KAGVTQTPRYLIKTRGQQVTLSCSPISGHRSVSWYQQTPGQGLQFLFEYFSETQRNKGNFPGRFSGRQFSNSRSEMNVSTLELGDSALYLCASRGKFMNTEAFFGQGTRLTVV.

The rearrangement uses TRBV5-1 and TRBJ2-1; TRBD2 is a possible D gene (5 bases). The ends were cut back, 2 bases at V and 0 bases at J, with 18 bases in the middle. The CDR3 is made up of 18 amino acids. CDR1 SGHRS and CDR2 YFSETQ come from the germline V gene. The CDR3, as DNA: TGCGCCAGCAGCTTCCCAATGATTAGCGCGCCCTCCTACAATGAGCAGTTCTTC. Its translation is CASSFPMISAPSYNEQFF.